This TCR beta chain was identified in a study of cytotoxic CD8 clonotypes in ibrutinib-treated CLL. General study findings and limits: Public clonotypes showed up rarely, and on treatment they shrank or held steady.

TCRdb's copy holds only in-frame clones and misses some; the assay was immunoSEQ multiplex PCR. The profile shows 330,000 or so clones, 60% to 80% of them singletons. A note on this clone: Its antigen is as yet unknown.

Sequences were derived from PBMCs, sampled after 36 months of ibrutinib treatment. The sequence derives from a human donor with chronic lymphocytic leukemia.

The CDR3 is CASSPTSGPLINTQYF. The CDR3 DNA follows: TGTGCCAGCTCACCCACGTCAGGGCCGCTCATCAATACGCAGTATTTT. This chain links TRBV18 with TRBJ2-3; D perhaps matches TRBD1 (5 bases). V was trimmed by 3 bases and J by 7 bases, leaving 20 bases between them. The CDR3 has 16 amino acids. Germline V gene lookup returns CDR1 KGHSH and CDR2 LQKENI.